This T cell receptor beta chain was captured in a study of blood T cell repertoires in COVID-19. Study background: Nucleic acid was either cDNA or gDNA, and it came from T cells, B-cell-depleted T cells, or PBMCs.

Methods used by the authors: Reference gene primers were amplified, and this amplification served to estimate nucleated cell counts. Only in-frame clones appear in the TCRdb table, and some are missing; sequencing was by immunoSEQ multiplex PCR. D and trimming come from the DNA, and the V and J calls and clone size come from that table. The data contain 190,000 or so clones, approximately 86% of them singletons. Germline trimming cut 5 bases from V and 5 bases from J; bases unmatched to any gene: 11. This CDR3 is 16 amino acids long. Germline V gene sequence: CDR1 SGHNT, CDR2 YYREEE (reference sequence).

The rearrangement uses TRBV5-4 and TRBJ2-3; 10 positions agree with TRBD2. This clonotype originated in a woman aged 80 or over with acute or convalescent COVID-19. Sequencing was performed on peripheral blood. The CDR3 loop reads CASRKRLAGVGDTQYF. The CDR3 bases are TGTGCCAGCAGAAAAAGACTAGCGGGTGTGGGAGATACGCAGTATTTT.